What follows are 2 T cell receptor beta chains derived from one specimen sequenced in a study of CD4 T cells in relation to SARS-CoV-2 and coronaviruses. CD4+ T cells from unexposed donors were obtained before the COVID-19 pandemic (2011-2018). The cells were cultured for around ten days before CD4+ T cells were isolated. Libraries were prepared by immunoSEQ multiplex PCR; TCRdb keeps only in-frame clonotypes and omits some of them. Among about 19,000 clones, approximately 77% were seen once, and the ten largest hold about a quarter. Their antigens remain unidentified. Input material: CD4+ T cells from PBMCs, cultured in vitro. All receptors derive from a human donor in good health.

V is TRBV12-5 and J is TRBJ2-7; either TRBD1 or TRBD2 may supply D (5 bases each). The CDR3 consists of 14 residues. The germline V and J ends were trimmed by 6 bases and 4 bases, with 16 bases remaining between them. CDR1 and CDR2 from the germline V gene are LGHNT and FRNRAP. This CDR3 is CASGWGTSSYEQYF. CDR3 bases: TGTGCTAGTGGGTGGGGGACCTCGTCTTACGAGCAGTACTTC.

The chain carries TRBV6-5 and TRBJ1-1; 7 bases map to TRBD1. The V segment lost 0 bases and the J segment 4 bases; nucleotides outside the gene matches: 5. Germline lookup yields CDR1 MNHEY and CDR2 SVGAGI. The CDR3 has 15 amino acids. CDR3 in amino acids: CASSYSRTGVTEAFF. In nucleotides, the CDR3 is TGTGCCAGCAGTTACTCGAGAACAGGGGTCACTGAAGCTTTCTTT.